The 12 T cell receptor beta chains in this list originate from one sample, sequenced in a study of identical twins. Each CDR3 protein gets one entry after TCRdb re-called the 5' RACE reads with MiXCR. The sample carries 500,000 to 600,000 distinct CDR3 sequences, around 20% recorded once. The data were also submitted as part of a second study, on T cells expressing NK-cell markers.

The specimen was CD4+ T cells sorted from blood. The receptors were gathered from a young woman in good health.

This clonotype was found a few times. The CDR3: CASSQVVSVIGDTQYF. CDR3 bases: TGTGCCAGCAGCCAAGTCGTCTCCGTCATCGGGGATACGCAGTATTTT. This chain uses TRBV3-1 with TRBJ2-3; D unclear. The germline V and J ends were trimmed by 1 base and 6 bases, with 17 bases remaining between them. This CDR3 has 16 residues. CDR1 is LGHDT, CDR2 YNNKEL, per germline (reference sequence).

This clonotype occurred a few times. The gene calls are TRBV5-1 and TRBJ2-7; D possibly corresponds to TRBD1 (6 bases). Trimming took 0 bases from V and 5 from J, leaving 15 bases between them. Germline-derived CDR1 and CDR2 are SGHRS and YFSETQ. CDR3 length: 15 residues. The CDR3 here is CASSLGAAGANEQYF. CDR3 sequence (DNA): TGCGCCAGCAGCTTGGGAGCAGCAGGGGCAAACGAGCAGTACTTC.

This clonotype was seen just once. The gene calls are TRBV27 and TRBJ2-7, with 9 bases identical to TRBD1. This CDR3 comprises 15 residues. With 3 bases clipped from V and 3 bases from J, the junction kept 6 bases outside the gene matches. CDR1 and CDR2 (germline): MNHEY, SMNVEV (reference sequence). The CDR3 protein is CASSFSGQGIYEQYF. In DNA, the CDR3 is TGTGCCAGCAGTTTTTCTGGACAGGGGATCTACGAGCAGTACTTC.

This clonotype was detected many times. V is TRBV20-1 and J is TRBJ2-3; 7 bases agree with TRBD2. CDR1 DFQATT and CDR2 SNEGSKA come from the germline V gene (reference sequence). This CDR3 has 14 amino acids. The V and J ends lost 4 bases and 2 bases, in that order; junction bases with no gene match: 6. CDR3 sequence: CSANSGPNTDTQYF. In DNA form, the CDR3 reads TGCAGTGCTAATAGCGGGCCTAACACAGATACGCAGTATTTT.

This clonotype was seen repeatedly, ten times or more. The chain recombines TRBV6-1 with TRBJ1-2; no definite D call. With 7 bases removed from V and 7 bases from J, the gap between germline ends came to 16 bases. The CDR3 length is 13 residues. Germline CDR1 reads MNHNS; CDR2 reads SASEGT. CDR3 protein: CASKPTQYRGYTF. The CDR3 bases are TGTGCCAGCAAACCCACTCAATATCGTGGCTACACCTTC.

The chain joins TRBV9 to TRBJ2-3; 13 bases line up with TRBD2. The V gene end was trimmed by 3 bases and the J gene end by 3 bases; junction bases not matched to a gene: 10. From germline, CDR1 is SGDLS and CDR2 YYNGEE. CDR3 length: 18 residues. The CDR3 DNA reads as TGTGCCAGCAGCGCCCGGACTAGCGGGAGAGGGGGAACAGATACGCAGTATTTT. Its protein product is CASSARTSGRGGTDTQYF. Full variable domain (remainder filled in from reference TRBV9 and TRBJ2-3): DSGVTQTPKHLITATGQRVTLRCSPRSGDLSVYWYQQSLDQGLQFLIQYYNGEERAKGNILERFSAQQFPDLHSELNLSSLELGDSALYFCASSARTSGRGGTDTQYFGPGTRLTVL.

This chain uses TRBV6-5 with TRBJ1-1; D not resolved. From germline, CDR1 is MNHEY and CDR2 SVGAGI. V lost 0 bases and J lost 1, with 9 bases in between. The CDR3 is 15 residues long. The CDR3 here is CASSYSISTNTEAFF. DNA for the CDR3: TGTGCCAGCAGTTACTCTATATCCACGAACACTGAAGCTTTCTTT.

This clonotype was seen more than once but under ten times. The gene calls are TRBV12-3 or TRBV12-4 and TRBJ2-5; 9 bases agree with TRBD2. The V gene end was trimmed by 6 bases and the J gene end by 4 bases; junction bases not matched to a gene: 9. The CDR3 covers 15 residues. CDR3 residues: CASSQGLARGETQYF. The CDR3 nucleotides read TGTGCCAGCAGCCAAGGACTAGCGCGTGGAGAGACCCAGTACTTC.

The J gene is TRBJ1-2, the V gene TRBV12-3 or TRBV12-4, with a possible D match to TRBD1 (5 bases). Trimming took 7 bases from V and 5 from J, leaving 11 bases between them. CDR3 length: 12 residues. CDR3 bases: TGTGCCAGCAACCAGGGTCAGTATGGCTACACCTTC. Protein: CASNQGQYGYTF.

This clonotype has only a few counts. The chain joins TRBV30 to TRBJ2-1; D may be TRBD2 (5 bases). V was clipped by 5 bases and J by 7 bases, with 12 bases between them. Germline CDR1 and CDR2: GTSNPN and SVGIG (reference sequence). This CDR3 region has 12 residues. The CDR3: CAWSGMTNEQFF. The CDR3 DNA follows: TGTGCCTGGTCGGGGATGACGAATGAGCAGTTCTTC.

The chain combines TRBV7-2 with TRBJ2-7; possible D gene TRBD2, 7 bases. The V gene's germline CDR1 is SGHTA and CDR2 FQGNSA. This CDR3 comprises 16 residues. Trimming removed 4 bases at V and 4 bases at J, with 20 bases between. CDR3 sequence: CASSSITGGGSYEQYF. CDR3 nucleotide sequence: TGTGCCAGCAGCTCAATAACGGGGGGCGGGAGTTACGAGCAGTACTTC.

The V call is TRBV5-1, the J call TRBJ2-7; 10 bases are a match to TRBD2. V gave up 4 bases and J gave up 5 bases; unmatched junction bases: 12. This CDR3 has 16 residues. The V gene's germline CDR1 is SGHRS and CDR2 YFSETQ. The CDR3: CASSQTGLAGGDEQYF. In DNA, the CDR3 is TGCGCCAGCAGCCAAACGGGCTTAGCGGGGGGCGACGAGCAGTACTTC.